The T cell receptor beta chain under discussion was sequenced for a study of blood T cells in healthy people across ages. Trimming took off 5 bases at V and 6 bases at J, with 13 bases between the two ends. The germline CDR1 and CDR2 sequences are DFQATT and SNEGSKA (reference sequence). The CDR3 covers 12 residues. Overall study findings and caveats: Percentage of naive T cells showed a strong correlation with TCR beta diversity. The diversity estimates, figures obtained from one million T cells, were considered underestimates.

Drawn from each donor were around 9.1 milliliters of peripheral blood. The authors ran a second PCR of about 6 to 11 cycles using a sample-barcoded 5' primer and a J-beta primer mix. The authors tagged each cDNA molecule using a template-switch adaptor with 12 random nucleotides. TCRdb used MiXCR to reprocess the 5' RACE reads, holding one entry per CDR3 protein. The sample carries over a million distinct CDR3 sequences, approximately 38% recorded once. For this clonotype: Antigen: not known.

Sequenced input: blood. This receptor was obtained from a woman younger than 30 in good health. The chain combines TRBV20-1 with TRBJ1-2, with D hard to call. The CDR3 protein is CSAGKGGDGYTF. For the CDR3, the DNA is TGCAGTGCTGGAAAGGGTGGTGATGGCTACACCTTC.